Below, 25 T cell receptor beta chains from the same sample are listed, as sequenced in a study of T cell changes during pregnancy in multiple sclerosis. Some clones are missing from TCRdb's copy, which holds only in-frame ones; the method was immunoSEQ multiplex PCR. Here the sample spans 40,000 to 45,000 clones, more than 80% being singletons. The sequencing here drew on CD4+ T cells from peripheral blood mononuclear cells, taken before pregnancy. These receptors all come from a female donor with multiple sclerosis, enrolled in a pregnancy study.

The chain uses TRBV2 and TRBJ2-5; 7 nucleotides align to TRBD2. V was clipped by 6 bases and J by 4 bases; unmatched bases: 8. The CDR3 extends over 14 amino acids. The germline gives CDR1 SNHLY, CDR2 FYNNEI. This CDR3 is CASRREGFRETQYF. CDR3 nucleotides: TGTGCCAGCAGGAGGGAGGGTTTCCGAGAGACCCAGTACTTC.

The rearrangement links TRBV6-1 to TRBJ2-4, with unresolved D. From germline, CDR1 is MNHNS and CDR2 SASEGT. Trimming removed 10 bases from V and 0 bases from J, with 7 bases in between. The CDR3 consists of 12 residues. CDR3 bases: TGTGCCACCCAACTAGCCAAAAACATTCAGTACTTC. It is translated as CATQLAKNIQYF.

The chain joins TRBV19 to TRBJ2-3, with 7 bases fitting TRBD1. CDR1 is LNHDA, CDR2 SQIVND, per germline (reference sequence). The ends lost 6 bases at V and 5 bases at J; junction bases unmatched: 11. The CDR3 is made up of 15 amino acids. This chain's CDR3 is CASRDRVGARDTQYF. The DNA of the CDR3 is TGTGCCAGTAGAGACAGGGTGGGGGCAAGAGATACGCAGTATTTT. The entire variable domain, with the rest obtained from reference TRBV19 and TRBJ2-3, is as follows: DGGITQSPKYLFRKEGQNVTLSCEQNLNHDAMYWYRQDPGQGLRLIYYSQIVNDFQKGDIAEGYSVSREKKESFPLTVTSAQKNPTAFYLCASRDRVGARDTQYFGPGTRLTVL.

The CDR3 protein is CASSIEGISYEQYF. As DNA, the CDR3 is TGTGCCAGCAGCATCGAGGGTATCTCCTACGAGCAGTACTTC. The gene calls are TRBV7-2 and TRBJ2-7, with D possibly matching TRBD2 (5 bases). Trimming cost V 5 bases and J 0 bases, with 11 bases left between them. The CDR3 sequence is 14 residues long. Per germline, CDR1 SGHTA and CDR2 FQGNSA.

The rearrangement links TRBV7-9 to TRBJ1-1; D remains ambiguous. The CDR3 covers 14 residues. V lost 1 base and J 2 bases, leaving 8 bases between the germline ends. Germline CDR1 reads SEHNR; CDR2 reads FQNEAQ (reference sequence). The CDR3 region is CASSLVSDNTEAFF. DNA of the CDR3: TGTGCCAGCAGCTTAGTTTCAGATAACACTGAAGCTTTCTTT.

This chain uses TRBV7-9 with TRBJ2-2; 9 positions agree with TRBD1. The V gene's germline CDR1 is SEHNR and CDR2 FQNEAQ (reference sequence). V shed 5 bases, J shed 6 bases, and the junction held 7 bases outside the gene matches. The CDR3 extends over 15 amino acids. The CDR3 DNA follows: TGTGCCAGCAGCGACCGGGACAGGGCCCCCGGGGAGCTGTTTTTT. Its translation: CASSDRDRAPGELFF.

The V call is TRBV19, the J call TRBJ2-7, with D possibly matching TRBD2 (5 bases). The CDR3 is made up of 14 amino acids. The germline CDR1 and CDR2 sequences are LNHDA and SQIVND (reference sequence). With 3 bases removed from V and 3 bases from J, the gap between germline ends came to 12 bases. The DNA of the CDR3 is TGTGCCAGTAGTATTTCGGCGGAGGTCTACGAGCAGTACTTC. It specifies CASSISAEVYEQYF.

V is TRBV18 and J is TRBJ2-5, with TRBD1 matching over 7 bases. This CDR3 has 14 amino acids. J lost 1 base, V lost 4 bases, and 3 bases had no gene match. Germline CDR1 is KGHSH and CDR2 is LQKENI. CDR3 amino acids: CASSRTGVQETQYF. CDR3 DNA sequence: TGTGCCAGCTCACGGACAGGAGTCCAAGAGACCCAGTACTTC.

The chain uses TRBV2 and TRBJ2-1; tentative D call: TRBD2 (5 bases). The CDR3 sequence is 17 residues long. The germline V gene has CDR1 SNHLY and CDR2 FYNNEI. V was cut by 3 bases and J by 2 bases, with 17 bases left in between. The CDR3 bases are TGTGCCAGCAGTGAGGCCCCTCTCGGGGTGGCCTACAATGAGCAGTTCTTC. Translation: CASSEAPLGVAYNEQFF.

The V gene is TRBV5-8, the J gene TRBJ2-3; 7 positions match TRBD2. V was clipped by 0 bases and J by 3 bases; unmatched bases: 1. This CDR3 has 14 amino acids. The germline gives CDR1 SGHTS, CDR2 YDEGEE. The CDR3 region is CASSLGGGTDTQYF. The CDR3 DNA is TGTGCCAGCAGCTTGGGCGGGGGAACAGATACGCAGTATTTT. Supplemented by reference TRBV5-8 and TRBJ2-3, the full variable domain reads EAGVTQSPTHLIKTRGQQATLRCSPISGHTSVYWYQQALGLGLQFLLWYDEGEERNRGNFPPRFSGRQFPNYSSELNVNALELEDSALYLCASSLGGGTDTQYFGPGTRLTVL.

The chain combines TRBV28 with TRBJ2-2, with TRBD1 as a possible D gene (7 bases). This CDR3 region has 14 residues. Germline CDR1 and CDR2: MDHEN and SYDVKM. Trimming stripped 6 bases from V and 5 bases from J, with 13 bases between. The chain's CDR3 is CASRRQGGTGELFF. The CDR3 bases are TGTGCCAGCAGACGGCAGGGGGGAACCGGGGAGCTGTTTTTT.

The CDR3 loop is CASSPGNYNEQFF. In DNA, the CDR3 is TGCGCCAGCAGCCCGGGGAATTACAATGAGCAGTTCTTC. The V call is TRBV5-1, the J call TRBJ2-1, with D possibly matching TRBD2 (5 bases). With 4 bases removed from V and 4 bases from J, the gap between germline ends came to 9 bases. The CDR3 spans 13 residues. Germline V gene data show CDR1 as SGHRS and CDR2 as YFSETQ.

The chain carries TRBV30 and TRBJ2-3, with 7 positions matching TRBD1. This CDR3 has 15 amino acids. V gave up 0 bases and J gave up 2 bases; unmatched junction bases: 5. CDR1 is GTSNPN, CDR2 SVGIG, per germline (reference sequence). This CDR3 is CAWSVSGQITDTQYF. CDR3 coding DNA: TGTGCCTGGAGTGTGTCGGGACAGATCACAGATACGCAGTATTTT.

The rearrangement links TRBV5-1 to TRBJ2-1; maybe TRBD2 (5 bases). The CDR3 contains 14 residues. Germline V gene sequence: CDR1 SGHRS, CDR2 YFSETQ. V was shortened by 3 bases and J by 7 bases, with 14 bases between the two germline ends. In nucleotides, the CDR3 is TGCGCCAGCAGCTCCTCGGGTGGCGGGAATGAGCAGTTCTTC. This translates into CASSSSGGGNEQFF.

The gene calls are TRBV7-3 and TRBJ2-1, with D possibly TRBD2 on 7 matching bases. The CDR3 consists of 15 residues. Germline CDR1 reads SGHTA; CDR2 reads FQGTGA. Trimming took off 4 bases at V and 4 bases at J, with 14 bases between the two ends. The CDR3 DNA reads TGTGCCAGCAGCTCGCAGGGAGGGGGTTACAATGAGCAGTTCTTC. Translation: CASSSQGGGYNEQFF.

The rearrangement links TRBV7-9 to TRBJ2-7, with TRBD1 as a possible D gene (5 bases). The V gene lost 6 bases and the J gene lost 3 bases, with 15 bases spanning the gap. CDR1 is SEHNR, CDR2 FQNEAQ, per germline (reference sequence). The CDR3 has 14 residues. The CDR3 sequence is CASSPRAPFYEQYF. As DNA, the CDR3 is TGTGCCAGCAGTCCCAGGGCGCCGTTCTACGAGCAGTACTTC.

In its sample, this clone was seen a few times. The sample carries other DNA sequences with the same CDR3. The rearrangement links TRBV9 to TRBJ2-2; TRBD1 might be the D (6 bases). Germline CDR1 SGDLS, CDR2 YYNGEE. The CDR3 covers 14 residues. Trimming stripped 0 bases from V and 6 bases from J, with 9 bases between. CDR3 nucleotide sequence: TGTGCCAGCAGCGTAGAGTACAGGGCCGGGGAGCTGTTTTTT. This encodes CASSVEYRAGELFF.

The chain links TRBV5-1 to TRBJ2-6; D is unclear. Germline assignment: CDR1 SGHRS and CDR2 YFSETQ. V dropped 1 base and J dropped 0 bases, with 5 bases sitting between them. The CDR3 contains 15 residues. The CDR3 region has the DNA TGCGCCAGCAGCTTGCCCGTCTCTGGGGCCAACGTCCTGACTTTC. Its translation: CASSLPVSGANVLTF.

The chain joins TRBV28 to TRBJ2-7, with no clear D. The ends were cut back, 2 bases at V and 1 base at J, with 6 bases in the middle. CDR1 and CDR2 from the germline V gene are MDHEN and SYDVKM. The CDR3 loop spans 13 amino acids. CDR3 sequence: CASSLAGSYEQYF. For the CDR3, the DNA is TGTGCCAGCAGTTTAGCAGGTTCCTACGAGCAGTACTTC.

This clone was picked up one time. The V gene is TRBV7-7, the J gene TRBJ2-5; 10 bases agree with TRBD2. With 5 bases clipped from V and 1 base from J, the junction kept 7 bases outside the gene matches. Germline loops: CDR1 SSHAT, CDR2 FNYEAQ (reference sequence). The CDR3 spans 16 residues. The CDR3 loop is CASSPNSGGIQETQYF. DNA of the CDR3: TGTGCCAGCAGCCCTAATAGCGGGGGGATCCAAGAGACCCAGTACTTC.

The rearrangement links TRBV6-4 to TRBJ2-3; tentative D call: TRBD1 (7 bases). The CDR3 covers 14 residues. With 6 bases removed from V and 3 bases from J, the gap between germline ends came to 13 bases. Per the germline V gene, CDR1 is MRHNA and CDR2 is SNTAGT. The CDR3 reads CASRETGRTDTQYF. CDR3 DNA: TGTGCCAGCAGAGAGACAGGGAGGACAGATACGCAGTATTTT.

V usage is TRBV4-3 and J usage is TRBJ1-6, with TRBD1 matching over 9 bases. The CDR3 is 15 amino acids. Germline V gene lookup returns CDR1 LGHNA and CDR2 YSLEER. Trimming removed 1 base from V and 6 bases from J; junction bases left unmatched: 1. The CDR3 protein is CASSQADRGNSPLHF. In DNA form, the CDR3 reads TGCGCCAGCAGCCAAGCGGACAGGGGTAATTCACCCCTCCACTTT.

The chain combines TRBV18 with TRBJ1-1; D is unclear. CDR3 length: 14 residues. The V end was cut by 3 bases, the J end by 1 base, with 9 bases between. Germline-derived CDR1 and CDR2 are KGHSH and LQKENI. CDR3: CASSPGTGNTEAFF. The CDR3 DNA is TGTGCCAGCTCACCCGGTACGGGGAACACTGAAGCTTTCTTT.

This clone came up a few times. Other DNA variants within this sample encode the same CDR3. The CDR3 is CASSVTSASTDTQYF. CDR3 bases: TGTGCCAGCAGCGTCACTAGCGCAAGCACAGATACGCAGTATTTT. The gene calls are TRBV9 and TRBJ2-3; 7 nucleotides agree with TRBD2. J was trimmed by 0 bases and V by 2 bases; bases with no gene match: 3. This CDR3 spans 15 amino acids. Germline V lookup: CDR1 SGDLS, CDR2 YYNGEE.

V gene TRBV7-2 combines with J gene TRBJ2-3, with 7 bases matching TRBD1. Unmatched junction bases numbered 8, after V lost 4 bases and J lost 4 bases. Per germline, CDR1 SGHTA and CDR2 FQGNSA. The CDR3 runs to 15 residues. The CDR3 sequence is CASSSSQGISDTQYF. CDR3 coding DNA: TGTGCCAGCAGCTCGTCACAGGGGATATCAGATACGCAGTATTTT.